This T cell receptor (beta chain) was sequenced in a study of blood T cell repertoires in COVID-19. Across the study: The United States, Italy and Spain were the sources of the acute and convalescent COVID-19 samples. The cDNA or gDNA used as material had been derived from T cells, B-cell-depleted T cells, or PBMCs.

Looked up from germline, CDR1 is DFQATT and CDR2 is SNEGSKA (reference sequence). The ends lost 3 bases at V and 5 bases at J; junction bases unmatched: 4. The CDR3 totals 14 residues. As originally analysed: Amplification with reference gene primers provided the estimates of nucleated cell counts. The table came from immunoSEQ multiplex PCR; TCRdb's copy has only in-frame clones and leaves some out. That table furnishes V, J and clone size, whereas the DNA furnished D and trimming. The data hold fewer than 95,000 clones, with 74% observed a single time. V and J are TRBV20-1 and TRBJ2-2, with TRBD2 matching over 9 bases. The clonotype originates from a man between 65 and 85 years old with COVID-19, enrolled during active disease. Sequenced sample: peripheral blood. CDR3 residues: CSASFAGGTGELFF. CDR3 bases: TGCAGTGCTAGTTTTGCGGGAGGGACCGGGGAGCTGTTTTTT.